Below are 21 T cell receptor beta chains sequenced from a single sample in a study of beta chain features in type 1 diabetes. These receptors' antigens are unknown. Reverse transcribing all isolated RNA meant expressed TCRB transcripts were sequenced. The table came from immunoSEQ multiplex PCR; TCRdb's copy has only in-frame clones and leaves some out. The repertoire includes about 190,000 clones, approximately 8.4% of them detected once, and roughly 0.5% sits in the top ten. The study's findings and limits: TCRB CDR3s from Type 1 diabetes patients were moderately but significantly shorter in all four CD4+ subsets.

The sample consisted of central memory CD4+ T cells from blood. Receptors were obtained from a young man with type 1 diabetes.

This CDR3 is CASSFSSGRTETQYF. The CDR3, as DNA: TGTGCCAGCAGCTTTTCTAGCGGGAGGACAGAGACCCAGTACTTC. V gene TRBV7-2 combines with J gene TRBJ2-5; 11 positions match TRBD2. CDR1 and CDR2 from the germline V gene are SGHTA and FQGNSA. Losses at the gene ends were 3 bases for V and 4 bases for J; bases not matched to a gene: 4. There are 15 residues in the CDR3.

The V gene is TRBV7-2, the J gene TRBJ1-2; D remains unclear. The CDR3 totals 12 residues. Deletions cut 0 bases from V and 5 bases from J, with 4 bases between. Looked up from germline, CDR1 is SGHTA and CDR2 is FQGNSA. As DNA, the CDR3 is TGTGCCAGCAGCTTAGCCGGGTATGGCTACACCTTC. The encoded protein is CASSLAGYGYTF.

The rearrangement joins TRBV19 to TRBJ2-7; 7 bases fit TRBD2. Germline-derived CDR1 and CDR2 are LNHDA and SQIVND (reference sequence). The CDR3 length is 16 residues. The junction had 9 bases not matched to a gene; V was cut back by 4 bases and J by 0 bases. CDR3 bases: TGTGCCAGTAGTACCCCGGGAGGCCTCCTCTCCTACGAGCAGTACTTC. Its protein product is CASSTPGGLLSYEQYF.

V is TRBV19 and J is TRBJ2-1; tentatively, D is TRBD2 (6 bases). Germline CDR1 is LNHDA and CDR2 is SQIVND (reference sequence). The CDR3 totals 15 residues. V was pared by 3 bases and J by 0 bases, with 9 bases between. The CDR3 sequence is CASSIDGGSYNEQFF. The CDR3 region has the DNA TGTGCCAGTAGTATCGACGGGGGCTCCTACAATGAGCAGTTCTTC.

This sequence joins TRBV4-1 and TRBJ1-1; no firm D call. V was shortened by 1 base and J by 3 bases, with 9 bases between the two germline ends. The CDR3 runs to 14 residues. CDR1 and CDR2 from the germline V gene are MGHRA and YSYEKL. CDR3 sequence: CASSQGLQYTEAFF. DNA for the CDR3: TGCGCCAGCAGCCAAGGGTTACAGTACACTGAAGCTTTCTTT.

The chain couples TRBV2 to TRBJ2-7; 7 positions match TRBD1. With V trimmed by 9 bases and J by 6 bases, 11 bases remained unmatched. CDR3 size: 13 residues. Per germline, CDR1 SNHLY and CDR2 FYNNEI. The CDR3 DNA is TGTGCCAGTTCACAGGGGCCAGGGGGCGAGCAGTACTTC. Protein product: CASSQGPGGEQYF. Drawing the rest from reference TRBV2 and TRBJ2-7, the complete variable domain is EPEVTQTPSHQVTQMGQEVILRCVPISNHLYFYWYRQILGQKVEFLVSFYNNEISEKSEIFDDQFSVERPDGSNFTLKIRSTKLEDSAMYFCASSQGPGGEQYFGPGTRLTVT.

The rearrangement uses TRBV5-1 and TRBJ2-7; 8 bases agree with TRBD2. The CDR3 has 17 amino acids. V shed 4 bases, J shed 2 bases, and the junction held 14 bases outside the gene matches. The germline V gene has CDR1 SGHRS and CDR2 YFSETQ. Here the CDR3 reads CASSVGASGRYPYEQYF. CDR3 coding DNA: TGCGCCAGCAGCGTGGGAGCCAGCGGGAGATACCCCTACGAGCAGTACTTC.

This clone was seen more than once but under ten times. The chain uses TRBV5-4 and TRBJ1-6, with D perhaps TRBD1 (6 bases). Trimming took 2 bases from V and 10 from J, leaving 7 bases between them. CDR3 length: 12 amino acids. CDR1 SGHNT and CDR2 YYREEE come from the germline V gene (reference sequence). In nucleotides, the CDR3 is TGTGCCAGCAGCTTCCAGGGGTCACCCCTCCACTTT. It codes for CASSFQGSPLHF.

V gene TRBV5-1 combines with J gene TRBJ2-1, with 8 bases that match TRBD2. Germline V gene lookup returns CDR1 SGHRS and CDR2 YFSETQ. This CDR3 is 16 amino acids long. V lost 2 bases and J lost 0; bases outside the gene matches: 4. The DNA of the CDR3 is TGCGCCAGCAGCTTAACGGGAGGGTACTCCTACAATGAGCAGTTCTTC. This codes for CASSLTGGYSYNEQFF.

This clone occurred a few times. The chain employs TRBV7-9 and TRBJ2-7, with D tentatively TRBD2 (6 bases). Germline V lookup: CDR1 SEHNR, CDR2 FQNEAQ (reference sequence). The CDR3 sequence is 14 residues long. Trimming stripped 5 bases from V and 0 bases from J, with 11 bases between. The CDR3 spells CASSLRDFSYEQYF. The CDR3 DNA is TGTGCCAGCAGCCTCCGGGACTTCTCCTACGAGCAGTACTTC.

The chain recombines TRBV18 with TRBJ1-1, with D tentatively TRBD1 (5 bases). This CDR3 spans 14 amino acids. V was clipped by 5 bases and J by 1 base, with 11 bases between them. In germline, CDR1 is KGHSH, CDR2 LQKENI. The CDR3 DNA reads TGTGCCAGCTCAGCCTCCGGGGGGAACACTGAAGCTTTCTTT. Its protein is CASSASGGNTEAFF.

This clone has just a few counts. V usage is TRBV19 and J usage is TRBJ1-5; possibly TRBD1 for D (5 bases). Trimming shortened V by 9 bases and J by 7 bases, and 19 bases separated the two germline ends. This CDR3 is 14 amino acids long. In germline, CDR1 is LNHDA, CDR2 SQIVND (reference sequence). The CDR3 nucleotides read TGTGCCAGCATAAACCGGGGGGGAGGACAGCCCCAGCATTTT. This gives the protein CASINRGGGQPQHF.

V usage is TRBV7-9 and J usage is TRBJ2-7; TRBD2 aligns across 7 bases. CDR1 SEHNR and CDR2 FQNEAQ come from the germline V gene (reference sequence). The CDR3 is 15 amino acids. With V trimmed by 4 bases and J by 5 bases, 11 bases remained unmatched. The CDR3 DNA is TGTGCCAGCAGCTCGCGGGGAGGGAGGATCCACGAGCAGTACTTC. Its translation: CASSSRGGRIHEQYF.

The chain couples TRBV29-1 to TRBJ2-3; 7 bases map to TRBD1. CDR3 length: 15 amino acids. The V gene end was trimmed by 7 bases and the J gene end by 2 bases; junction bases not matched to a gene: 12. CDR1 SQVTM and CDR2 ANQGSEA come from the germline V gene. The CDR3 sequence: CSGRDRLLSTDTQYF. The CDR3 DNA sequence: TGCAGCGGCCGGGACAGACTACTTTCCACAGATACGCAGTATTTT.

This clone occurred a few times. The V gene is TRBV4-2, the J gene TRBJ1-5, with D unresolved. This CDR3 has 14 residues. Germline values: CDR1 LGHNA, CDR2 YNFKEQ. V was pared by 1 base and J by 4 bases, with 8 bases between. Here the CDR3 reads CASSQGQFNQPQHF. The CDR3 nucleotides read TGTGCCAGCAGCCAAGGGCAGTTTAATCAGCCCCAGCATTTT.

In this sample, this clone turned up a few times. This chain links TRBV6-6 with TRBJ2-7; 8 positions agree with TRBD1. J gave up 6 bases and V 5 bases, and 6 bases lay outside the gene matches. CDR1 MNHNY and CDR2 SVGAGI come from the germline V gene (reference sequence). The length of the CDR3 is 13 residues. CDR3 DNA sequence: TGTGCCAGCAGTCCCCGGACAGGGTTCGAGCAGTACTTC. Residues: CASSPRTGFEQYF.

The table lists this clone with many counts. The chain carries TRBV29-1 and TRBJ1-2; D may be TRBD1 (6 bases). The CDR3 is made up of 13 amino acids. V gave up 5 bases and J gave up 0 bases, with 10 bases separating them. Germline CDR1 is SQVTM and CDR2 is ANQGSEA. CDR3 in amino acids: CSVSRGANYGYTF. The CDR3 nucleotides are TGCAGCGTTTCCAGGGGAGCTAACTATGGCTACACCTTC.

This clone was detected only a few times. The gene calls are TRBV5-1 and TRBJ1-1; D is unclear. Germline assignment: CDR1 SGHRS and CDR2 YFSETQ. This CDR3 is 13 amino acids long. V was clipped by 7 bases and J by 1 base, with 11 bases between them. The DNA for the CDR3 is TGCGCCAGCTTCGTAGACACGAACACTGAAGCTTTCTTT. Amino acid sequence: CASFVDTNTEAFF.

This clone was recorded a few times. This chain joins TRBV7-2 and TRBJ2-7, with 9 nucleotides matching TRBD1. CDR3 length equals 16 residues. Germline CDR1 is SGHTA and CDR2 is FQGNSA. With 4 bases clipped from V and 3 bases from J, the junction kept 10 bases outside the gene matches. The DNA of the CDR3 is TGTGCCAGCAGCTCCCCGGGACAGGGAAGAGGCTACGAGCAGTACTTC. Its protein product is CASSSPGQGRGYEQYF.

The V call is TRBV18, the J call TRBJ1-6; 10 nucleotides agree with TRBD1. V dropped 5 bases and J dropped 10; count of bases not matched to a gene: 11. The CDR3 has 16 amino acids. CDR1 is KGHSH and CDR2 is LQKENI in the germline V gene. The CDR3 bases are TGTGCCAGCTCAGAATACGGGACAGGGGCTGGGTCACCCCTCCACTTT. Encoded protein: CASSEYGTGAGSPLHF.

The rearrangement uses TRBV13 and TRBJ1-4; 12 bases are a match to TRBD1. The CDR3 is 14 amino acids. The V and J ends lost 6 bases and 10 bases, in that order; junction bases with no gene match: 6. Germline assignment: CDR1 PRHDT and CDR2 FYEKMQ (reference sequence). CDR3 nucleotides: TGTGCCAGCAGTCCCGGGACAGGGGGCGGAAAACTGTTTTTT. Translating it yields CASSPGTGGGKLFF.